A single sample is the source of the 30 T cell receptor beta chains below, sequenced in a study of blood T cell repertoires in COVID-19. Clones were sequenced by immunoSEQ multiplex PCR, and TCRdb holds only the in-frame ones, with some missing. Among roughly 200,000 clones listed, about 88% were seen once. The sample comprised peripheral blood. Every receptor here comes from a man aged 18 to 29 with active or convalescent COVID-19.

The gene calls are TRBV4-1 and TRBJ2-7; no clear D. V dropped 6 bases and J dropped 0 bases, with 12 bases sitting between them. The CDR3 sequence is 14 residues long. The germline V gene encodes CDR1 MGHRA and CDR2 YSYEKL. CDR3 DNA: TGCGCCAGCAGTCCGATCCGCAGCTCCTACGAGCAGTACTTC. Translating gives CASSPIRSSYEQYF.

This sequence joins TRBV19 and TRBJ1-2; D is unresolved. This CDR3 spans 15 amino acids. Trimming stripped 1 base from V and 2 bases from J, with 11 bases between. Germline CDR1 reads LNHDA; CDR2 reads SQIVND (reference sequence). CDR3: CASSIGAARNYGYTF. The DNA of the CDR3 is TGTGCCAGTAGTATAGGGGCAGCACGGAACTATGGCTACACCTTC.

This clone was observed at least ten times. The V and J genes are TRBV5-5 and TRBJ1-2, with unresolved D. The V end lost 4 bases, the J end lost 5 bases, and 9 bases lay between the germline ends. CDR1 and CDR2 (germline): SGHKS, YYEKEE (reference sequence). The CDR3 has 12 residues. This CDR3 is CASSASRYGYTF. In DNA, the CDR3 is TGTGCCAGCAGCGCTTCTCGGTATGGCTACACCTTC.

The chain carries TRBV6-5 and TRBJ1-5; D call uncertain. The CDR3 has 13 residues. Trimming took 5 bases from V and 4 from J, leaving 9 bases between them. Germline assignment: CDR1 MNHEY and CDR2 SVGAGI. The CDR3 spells CASSPARNQPQHF. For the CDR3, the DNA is TGTGCCAGCAGTCCCGCTCGGAATCAGCCCCAGCATTTT.

This CDR3 is CASSATGGREAFF. The CDR3 DNA sequence: TGTGCCAGCAGTGCGACAGGGGGCCGTGAAGCTTTCTTT. The rearrangement joins TRBV6-6 to TRBJ1-1, with 10 bases aligning to TRBD1. Germline V gene lookup returns CDR1 MNHNY and CDR2 SVGAGI (reference sequence). V gave up 5 bases and J gave up 7 bases; unmatched junction bases: 4. This CDR3 is built from 13 residues.

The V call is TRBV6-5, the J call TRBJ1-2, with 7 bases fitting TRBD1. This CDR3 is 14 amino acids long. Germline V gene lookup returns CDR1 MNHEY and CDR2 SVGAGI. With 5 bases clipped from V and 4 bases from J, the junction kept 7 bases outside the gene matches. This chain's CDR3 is CASSRDRARYGYTF. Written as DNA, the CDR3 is TGTGCCAGCAGTCGAGACAGGGCGCGCTATGGCTACACCTTC.

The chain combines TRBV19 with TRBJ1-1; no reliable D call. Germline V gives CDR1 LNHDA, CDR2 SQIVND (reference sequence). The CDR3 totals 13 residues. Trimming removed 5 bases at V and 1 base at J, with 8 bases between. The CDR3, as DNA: TGTGCCAGTAGTTTTACAGAGAACACTGAAGCTTTCTTT. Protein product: CASSFTENTEAFF.

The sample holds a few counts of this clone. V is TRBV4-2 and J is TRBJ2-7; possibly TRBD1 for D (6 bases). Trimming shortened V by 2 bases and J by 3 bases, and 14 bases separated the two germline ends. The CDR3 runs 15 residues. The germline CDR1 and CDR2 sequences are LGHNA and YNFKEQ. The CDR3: CASSQIQGSDYEQYF. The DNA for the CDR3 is TGTGCCAGCAGCCAAATCCAGGGGAGCGACTACGAGCAGTACTTC.

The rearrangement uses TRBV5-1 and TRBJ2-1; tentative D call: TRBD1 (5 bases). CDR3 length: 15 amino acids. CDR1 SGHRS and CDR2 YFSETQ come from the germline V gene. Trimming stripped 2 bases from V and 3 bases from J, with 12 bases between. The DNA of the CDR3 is TGCGCCAGCAGCTTTATAGGGGAAGACTACAATGAGCAGTTCTTC. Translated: CASSFIGEDYNEQFF.

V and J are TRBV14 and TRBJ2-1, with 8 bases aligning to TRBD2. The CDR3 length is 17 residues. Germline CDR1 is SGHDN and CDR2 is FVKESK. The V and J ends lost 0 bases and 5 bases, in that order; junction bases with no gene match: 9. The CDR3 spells CASSQETGGALDNEQFF. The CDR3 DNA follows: TGTGCCAGCAGCCAAGAAACCGGGGGGGCCCTAGACAATGAGCAGTTCTTC.

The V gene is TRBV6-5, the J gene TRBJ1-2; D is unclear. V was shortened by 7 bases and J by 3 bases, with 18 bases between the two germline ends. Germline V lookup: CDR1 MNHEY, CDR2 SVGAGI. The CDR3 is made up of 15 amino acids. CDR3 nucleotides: TGTGCCAGCAAAGACCGTTCGGGGAGCTACTATGGCTACACCTTC. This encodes CASKDRSGSYYGYTF.

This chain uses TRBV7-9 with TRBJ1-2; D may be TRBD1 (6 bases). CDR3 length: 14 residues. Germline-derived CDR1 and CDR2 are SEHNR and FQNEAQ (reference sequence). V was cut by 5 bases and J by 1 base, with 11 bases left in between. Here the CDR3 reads CASSPDSFNYGYTF. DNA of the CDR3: TGTGCCAGCAGCCCGGACAGTTTTAACTATGGCTACACCTTC.

CDR3: CASSRTSYEQYF. CDR3 nucleotides: TGTGCCAGCAGCCGAACTAGCTACGAGCAGTACTTC. The chain uses TRBV7-9 and TRBJ2-7; D is possibly TRBD2 (5 bases). Germline V lookup: CDR1 SEHNR, CDR2 FQNEAQ (reference sequence). The V end lost 5 bases, the J end lost 3 bases, and 8 bases lay between the germline ends. The CDR3 is 12 amino acids. Full variable domain (remainder filled in from reference TRBV7-9 and TRBJ2-7): DTGVSQNPRHKITKRGQNVTFRCDPISEHNRLYWYRQTLGQGPEFLTYFQNEAQLEKSRLLSDRFSAERPKGSFSTLEIQRTEQGDSAMYLCASSRTSYEQYFGPGTRLTVT.

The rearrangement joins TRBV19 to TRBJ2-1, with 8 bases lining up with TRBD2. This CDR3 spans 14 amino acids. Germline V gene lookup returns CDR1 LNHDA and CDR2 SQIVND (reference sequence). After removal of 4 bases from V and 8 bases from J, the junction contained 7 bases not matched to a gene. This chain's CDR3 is CASSRRGATDEQFF. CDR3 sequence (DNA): TGTGCCAGTAGTAGGCGGGGGGCCACCGATGAGCAGTTCTTC.

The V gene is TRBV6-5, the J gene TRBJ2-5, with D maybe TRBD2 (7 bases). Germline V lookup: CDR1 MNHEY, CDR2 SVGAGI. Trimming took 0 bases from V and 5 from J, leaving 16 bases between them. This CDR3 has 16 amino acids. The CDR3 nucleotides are TGTGCCAGCAGTTACTCGGGCGGGGGCGACGGGGAGACCCAGTACTTC. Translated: CASSYSGGGDGETQYF.

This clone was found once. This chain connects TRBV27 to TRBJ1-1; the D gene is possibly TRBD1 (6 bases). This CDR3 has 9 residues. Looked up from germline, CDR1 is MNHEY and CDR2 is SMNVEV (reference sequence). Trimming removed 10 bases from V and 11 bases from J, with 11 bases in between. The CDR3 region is CATQGPAFF. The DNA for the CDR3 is TGTGCCACGCAGGGGCCGGCTTTCTTT.

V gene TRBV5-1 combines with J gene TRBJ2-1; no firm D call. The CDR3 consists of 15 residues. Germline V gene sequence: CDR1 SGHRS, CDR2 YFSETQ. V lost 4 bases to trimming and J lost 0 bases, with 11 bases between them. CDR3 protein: CASSAAAVSYNEQFF. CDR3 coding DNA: TGCGCCAGCAGCGCCGCCGCAGTCTCCTACAATGAGCAGTTCTTC.

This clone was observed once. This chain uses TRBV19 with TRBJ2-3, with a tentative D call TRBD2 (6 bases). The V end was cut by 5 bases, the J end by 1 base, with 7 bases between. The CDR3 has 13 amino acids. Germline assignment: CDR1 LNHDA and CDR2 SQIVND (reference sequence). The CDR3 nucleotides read TGTGCCAGTAGTGTAGCGGGCACAGATACGCAGTATTTT. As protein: CASSVAGTDTQYF.

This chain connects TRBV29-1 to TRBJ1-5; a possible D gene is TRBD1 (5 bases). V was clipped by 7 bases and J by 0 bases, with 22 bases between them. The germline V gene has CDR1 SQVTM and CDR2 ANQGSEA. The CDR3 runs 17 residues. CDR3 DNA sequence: TGCAGCGCGATAATACCGGGAGAGAGGGGTAGCAATCAGCCCCAGCATTTT. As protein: CSAIIPGERGSNQPQHF.

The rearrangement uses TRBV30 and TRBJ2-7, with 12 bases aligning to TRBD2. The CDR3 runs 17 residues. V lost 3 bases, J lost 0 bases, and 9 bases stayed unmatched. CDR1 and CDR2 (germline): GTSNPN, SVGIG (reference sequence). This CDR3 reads CAWRTTSGGTNSYEQYF. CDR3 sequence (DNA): TGTGCCTGGAGGACTACTAGCGGGGGGACTAACTCCTACGAGCAGTACTTC.

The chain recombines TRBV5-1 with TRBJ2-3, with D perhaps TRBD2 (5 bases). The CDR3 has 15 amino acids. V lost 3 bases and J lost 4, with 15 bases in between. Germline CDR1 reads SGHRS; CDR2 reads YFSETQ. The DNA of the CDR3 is TGCGCCAGCAGCTCGACCGCTAATAGCGCAGATACGCAGTATTTT. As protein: CASSSTANSADTQYF.

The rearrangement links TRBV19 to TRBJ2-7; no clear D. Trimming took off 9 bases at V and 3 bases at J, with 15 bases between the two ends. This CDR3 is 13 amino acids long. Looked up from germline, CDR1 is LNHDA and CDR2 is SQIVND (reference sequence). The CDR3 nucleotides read TGTGCCAGCCTGAACCCTAGGAACTACGAGCAGTACTTC. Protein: CASLNPRNYEQYF.

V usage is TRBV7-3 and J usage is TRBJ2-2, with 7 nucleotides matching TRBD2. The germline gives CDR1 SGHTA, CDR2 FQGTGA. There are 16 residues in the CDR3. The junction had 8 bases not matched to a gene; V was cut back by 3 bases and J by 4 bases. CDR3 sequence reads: CASSLNGGGATGELFF. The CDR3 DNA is TGTGCCAGCAGCTTGAACGGGGGAGGGGCCACCGGGGAGCTGTTTTTT.

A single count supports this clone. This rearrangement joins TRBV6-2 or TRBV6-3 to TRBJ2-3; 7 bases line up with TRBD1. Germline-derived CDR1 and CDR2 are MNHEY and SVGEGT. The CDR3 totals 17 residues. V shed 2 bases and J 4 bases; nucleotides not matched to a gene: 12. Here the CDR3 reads CASSYLRQGGSADTQYF. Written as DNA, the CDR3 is TGTGCCAGCAGTTACCTACGACAGGGTGGTAGTGCAGATACGCAGTATTTT.

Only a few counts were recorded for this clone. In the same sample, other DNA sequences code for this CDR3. The CDR3 DNA is TGCGCCAGCAGCTTGGGGACAGGGGACACTGAAGCTTTCTTT. It codes for CASSLGTGDTEAFF. The gene calls are TRBV5-1 and TRBJ1-1; 9 positions match TRBD1. CDR3 length: 14 amino acids. Trimming removed 0 bases from V and 3 bases from J; junction bases left unmatched: 0. Per the germline V gene, CDR1 is SGHRS and CDR2 is YFSETQ.

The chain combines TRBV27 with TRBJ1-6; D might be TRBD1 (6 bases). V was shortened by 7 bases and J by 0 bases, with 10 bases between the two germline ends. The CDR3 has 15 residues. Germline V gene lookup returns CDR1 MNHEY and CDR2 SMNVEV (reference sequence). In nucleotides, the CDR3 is TGTGCCAGCACGGGAGGGGGCTCCTATAATTCACCCCTCCACTTT. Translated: CASTGGGSYNSPLHF.

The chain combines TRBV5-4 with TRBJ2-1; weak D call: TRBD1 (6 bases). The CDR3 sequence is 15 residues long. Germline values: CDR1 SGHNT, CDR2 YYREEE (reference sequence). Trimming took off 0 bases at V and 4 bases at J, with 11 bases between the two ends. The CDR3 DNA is TGTGCCAGCAGCTTGGGCCGGGACATTTACAATGAGCAGTTCTTC. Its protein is CASSLGRDIYNEQFF.

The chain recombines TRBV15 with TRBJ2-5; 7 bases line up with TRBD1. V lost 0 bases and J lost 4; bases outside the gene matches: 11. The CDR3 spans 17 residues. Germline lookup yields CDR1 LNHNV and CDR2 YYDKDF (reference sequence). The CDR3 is CATSRDRRQGVPETQYF. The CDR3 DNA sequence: TGTGCCACCAGCAGAGATAGGAGACAGGGAGTTCCAGAGACCCAGTACTTC.

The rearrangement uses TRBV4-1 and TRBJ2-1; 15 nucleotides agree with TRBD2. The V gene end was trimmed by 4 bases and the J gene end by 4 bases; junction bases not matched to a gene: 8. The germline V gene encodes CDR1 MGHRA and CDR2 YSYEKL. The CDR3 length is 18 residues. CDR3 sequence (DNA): TGCGCCAGCAGCCCCTCCGGGACTAGCGGGAGGAGGTACAATGAGCAGTTCTTC. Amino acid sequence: CASSPSGTSGRRYNEQFF.

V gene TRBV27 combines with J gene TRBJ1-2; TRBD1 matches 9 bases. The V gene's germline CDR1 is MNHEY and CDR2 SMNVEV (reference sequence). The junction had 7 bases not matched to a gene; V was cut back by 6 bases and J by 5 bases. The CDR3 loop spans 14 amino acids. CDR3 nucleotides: TGTGCCAGCAGCCCCCGGGACAGGGCTTATGGCTACACCTTC. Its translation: CASSPRDRAYGYTF.